This record covers a single TCR beta chain. This sample is part of a study of control samples from healthy donors and cancer patients. Profiling relied on immunoSEQ multiplex PCR, and the TCRdb table lists in-frame clones only, not all of them. Here the sample spans approximately 170,000 clones, around 93% being singletons. The CDR3 spans 13 residues. Trimming left V 3 bases short and J 8 bases short, with 11 bases between. The sequence was obtained from a woman in her fifties or sixties in good health. The rearrangement uses TRBV12-3 or TRBV12-4 and TRBJ2-1; D gene unclear. The sample comprised blood. The CDR3 reads CASSFSSKDEQFF. The CDR3 DNA reads as TGTGCCAGCAGTTTTTCGTCTAAGGATGAGCAGTTCTTC.